This T cell receptor beta chain was recovered during a study of cytomegalovirus exposure and HLA in healthy donors. Study summary: HLA-typed donors were the source of about 85 million unique TCRs held in an early data release.

Primers included in the PCR were 60 Vbeta and 13 Jbeta primers. Per the original data handling: Per a later analysis, the number of unique TCR beta chains was 75 million to 90 million, of which about 10 million were shared. The assay was immunoSEQ multiplex PCR, and TCRdb's table has in-frame clones only and misses some. That table gives V, J and clone size, and the DNA gave D and trimming. This table holds some 150,000 clones, 80% found once. The V and J ends lost 7 bases and 8 bases respectively, with 18 bases between them. CDR1 is MNHEY and CDR2 is SVGAGI in the germline V gene. The CDR3 sequence is 14 residues long. Study-wide findings and caveats: CMV antigen specificity of a few CMV-associated chains was confirmed in vitro. A later analysis found that most CMV-associated TCR beta chains appeared HLA-restricted.

Comment on this clone: Its antigen remains unknown.

Sequencing input: PBMCs. The genes are TRBV6-5 and TRBJ1-3; the D is unclear. The source is a male donor in good health and CMV-seronegative. The CDR3 region is CASKKISEFDTIYF. CDR3 nucleotide sequence: TGTGCCAGCAAAAAAATATCGGAGTTTGACACCATATATTTT.